The 9 T cell receptor beta chains below come from one sample, sequenced in a study of neurological immune-mediated disorders. One entry per CDR3 protein, called by TCRdb with MiXCR from the 5' RACE reads. The table records roughly 100,000 distinct CDR3 sequences, around 3.3% of them present only once. The specimen sequenced was PBMCs. These receptors were collected from a woman under 30 with multiple sclerosis.

This clonotype has at least ten counts. The chain employs TRBV6-2 or TRBV6-3 and TRBJ2-7, with D perhaps given as TRBD1 or TRBD2 (6 bases each). Germline V gene data show CDR1 as MNHEY and CDR2 as SVGEGT. There are 15 residues in the CDR3. V gave up 6 bases and J gave up 3 bases, with 18 bases separating them. This chain's CDR3 is CASSSIRGRLYEQYF. The CDR3 region has the DNA TGTGCCAGCAGCTCCATCCGGGGGCGGCTCTACGAGCAGTACTTC.

At least ten counts were recorded for this clonotype. The chain employs TRBV7-3 and TRBJ2-1; D is possibly TRBD1 (6 bases). Trimming removed 3 bases from V and 3 bases from J, with 9 bases in between. The CDR3 is 14 residues long. CDR1 and CDR2 (germline): SGHTA, FQGTGA. The CDR3 loop reads CASSLDSNYNEQFF. The DNA for the CDR3 is TGTGCCAGCAGCTTGGACAGTAACTACAATGAGCAGTTCTTC.

This clonotype was recorded a few times. The rearrangement links TRBV19 to TRBJ2-1; 8 nucleotides line up with TRBD2. The CDR3 covers 13 residues. The germline V gene has CDR1 LNHDA and CDR2 SQIVND (reference sequence). After removal of 4 bases from V and 13 bases from J, the junction contained 9 bases not matched to a gene. CDR3 coding DNA: TGTGCCAGTAGTAACTACCCCGGGAGGGTCCAGTTCTTC. Amino acids: CASSNYPGRVQFF.

This clonotype was detected ten times or more. The CDR3 bases are TGCAGTGCTCCCGCCTCAAATGGGCAGTACTTC. Translating it yields CSAPASNGQYF. J is TRBJ2-7 and V is TRBV20-1; D gene ambiguous. Trimming took off 5 bases at V and 9 bases at J, with 14 bases between the two ends. The V gene's germline CDR1 is DFQATT and CDR2 SNEGSKA (reference sequence). The CDR3 spans 11 residues.

There are many counts of this clonotype. V is TRBV20-1 and J is TRBJ1-2; D is possibly TRBD1 (5 bases). Trimming shortened V by 5 bases and J by 5 bases, and 18 bases separated the two germline ends. The germline CDR1 and CDR2 sequences are DFQATT and SNEGSKA (reference sequence). This CDR3 is 14 amino acids long. CDR3 coding DNA: TGCAGTGCTTACAAACGCCGGGACCTTTATGGCTACACCTTC. It codes for CSAYKRRDLYGYTF.

Details on this clonotype: This could be a read error, since a much larger clone is one nucleotide away. The chain has TRBV2 and TRBJ1-5; maybe TRBD1 (6 bases). Germline values: CDR1 SNHLY, CDR2 FYNNEI. The CDR3 length is 14 residues. Here the CDR3 reads CASTPTGIGQHQHF. In DNA, the CDR3 is TGTGCCAGCACCCCCACAGGGATCGGTCAGCACCAGCATTTT.

This clonotype appeared many times. This chain uses TRBV20-1 with TRBJ2-7, with no clear D. Germline CDR1 is DFQATT and CDR2 is SNEGSKA (reference sequence). This CDR3 is built from 10 residues. Trimming stripped 4 bases from V and 6 bases from J, with 7 bases between. The CDR3 loop is CSAKGSEQYF. The DNA of the CDR3 is TGCAGTGCTAAAGGAAGCGAGCAGTACTTC.

This clonotype has a count of ten or more. This sequence joins TRBV2 and TRBJ2-4; D is unresolved. Germline V lookup: CDR1 SNHLY, CDR2 FYNNEI. Trimming took 9 bases from V and 4 from J, leaving 13 bases between them. The CDR3 covers 13 residues. In nucleotides, the CDR3 is TGTGCCAGTGTGAAGGAAATTAAAAACATTCAGTACTTC. This gives the protein CASVKEIKNIQYF.

At least ten counts were recorded for this clonotype. V gene TRBV12-3 or TRBV12-4 combines with J gene TRBJ1-1; D is ambiguous. This CDR3 is built from 14 residues. V was cut by 7 bases and J by 0 bases, with 12 bases left in between. This chain's CDR3 is CASTPQLLNTEAFF. In nucleotides, the CDR3 is TGTGCCAGCACCCCCCAGCTCTTGAACACTGAAGCTTTCTTT.